There are a few counts of the clone carrying this T cell receptor beta chain. Its matching antigen is unknown. This CDR3 has 16 residues. Germline values: CDR1 MNHEY, CDR2 SVGAGI. V dropped 0 bases and J dropped 7 bases, with 18 bases sitting between them. This record comes from a study of beta chain features in type 1 diabetes. Study results and limitations: TCRB CDR3s were moderately but significantly shorter in Type 1 diabetes patients in all four CD4+ subsets.

Reverse transcribing all isolated RNA meant expressed TCRB transcripts were sequenced. Naive, central memory and regulatory T cell samples produced a mean of approximately 4 million reads. The table came from immunoSEQ multiplex PCR; TCRdb's copy has only in-frame clones and leaves some out. The sample lists almost 350,000 clones; roughly 8% were seen once. This receptor was taken from a woman aged 18-29 years in good health. Sample: central memory CD4+ T cells from blood. The gene calls are TRBV6-5 and TRBJ1-2; no definite D call. CDR3 residues: CASSYSTQQRRTGYTF. The CDR3 DNA follows: TGTGCCAGCAGTTACTCGACCCAACAGAGGAGGACTGGCTACACCTTC.